The T cell receptor (beta chain) described here comes from a study of CD8+CD57+ T cells in acquired aplastic anemia. On this clonotype itself: The germline gene is not matched at one end of the junction; a read error may be the cause.

Genomic DNA, serving as template, underwent TCR beta VDJ and CDR3 profiling. One entry per CDR3 protein results from TCRdb running MiXCR on the reads. The sample has about 400,000 distinct CDR3 sequences; about two thirds are singletons. This CDR3 region has 13 residues. CDR1 SGHVS and CDR2 FNYEAQ come from the germline V gene. This rearrangement joins TRBV7-6 to TRBJ2-2; a weak D match, TRBD2 (7 bases). The sequencing sample was made of sorted CD4+, CD8+, or CD8+CD57+ T cells (not recorded which) from PBMCs. This receptor was taken from a human donor in good health, serving as a control. CDR3 sequence reads: CASSLERGGNEVF. The CDR3, as DNA: TGTGCCAGCAGCTTAGAGCGCGGGGGCAATGAAGTTTTC.